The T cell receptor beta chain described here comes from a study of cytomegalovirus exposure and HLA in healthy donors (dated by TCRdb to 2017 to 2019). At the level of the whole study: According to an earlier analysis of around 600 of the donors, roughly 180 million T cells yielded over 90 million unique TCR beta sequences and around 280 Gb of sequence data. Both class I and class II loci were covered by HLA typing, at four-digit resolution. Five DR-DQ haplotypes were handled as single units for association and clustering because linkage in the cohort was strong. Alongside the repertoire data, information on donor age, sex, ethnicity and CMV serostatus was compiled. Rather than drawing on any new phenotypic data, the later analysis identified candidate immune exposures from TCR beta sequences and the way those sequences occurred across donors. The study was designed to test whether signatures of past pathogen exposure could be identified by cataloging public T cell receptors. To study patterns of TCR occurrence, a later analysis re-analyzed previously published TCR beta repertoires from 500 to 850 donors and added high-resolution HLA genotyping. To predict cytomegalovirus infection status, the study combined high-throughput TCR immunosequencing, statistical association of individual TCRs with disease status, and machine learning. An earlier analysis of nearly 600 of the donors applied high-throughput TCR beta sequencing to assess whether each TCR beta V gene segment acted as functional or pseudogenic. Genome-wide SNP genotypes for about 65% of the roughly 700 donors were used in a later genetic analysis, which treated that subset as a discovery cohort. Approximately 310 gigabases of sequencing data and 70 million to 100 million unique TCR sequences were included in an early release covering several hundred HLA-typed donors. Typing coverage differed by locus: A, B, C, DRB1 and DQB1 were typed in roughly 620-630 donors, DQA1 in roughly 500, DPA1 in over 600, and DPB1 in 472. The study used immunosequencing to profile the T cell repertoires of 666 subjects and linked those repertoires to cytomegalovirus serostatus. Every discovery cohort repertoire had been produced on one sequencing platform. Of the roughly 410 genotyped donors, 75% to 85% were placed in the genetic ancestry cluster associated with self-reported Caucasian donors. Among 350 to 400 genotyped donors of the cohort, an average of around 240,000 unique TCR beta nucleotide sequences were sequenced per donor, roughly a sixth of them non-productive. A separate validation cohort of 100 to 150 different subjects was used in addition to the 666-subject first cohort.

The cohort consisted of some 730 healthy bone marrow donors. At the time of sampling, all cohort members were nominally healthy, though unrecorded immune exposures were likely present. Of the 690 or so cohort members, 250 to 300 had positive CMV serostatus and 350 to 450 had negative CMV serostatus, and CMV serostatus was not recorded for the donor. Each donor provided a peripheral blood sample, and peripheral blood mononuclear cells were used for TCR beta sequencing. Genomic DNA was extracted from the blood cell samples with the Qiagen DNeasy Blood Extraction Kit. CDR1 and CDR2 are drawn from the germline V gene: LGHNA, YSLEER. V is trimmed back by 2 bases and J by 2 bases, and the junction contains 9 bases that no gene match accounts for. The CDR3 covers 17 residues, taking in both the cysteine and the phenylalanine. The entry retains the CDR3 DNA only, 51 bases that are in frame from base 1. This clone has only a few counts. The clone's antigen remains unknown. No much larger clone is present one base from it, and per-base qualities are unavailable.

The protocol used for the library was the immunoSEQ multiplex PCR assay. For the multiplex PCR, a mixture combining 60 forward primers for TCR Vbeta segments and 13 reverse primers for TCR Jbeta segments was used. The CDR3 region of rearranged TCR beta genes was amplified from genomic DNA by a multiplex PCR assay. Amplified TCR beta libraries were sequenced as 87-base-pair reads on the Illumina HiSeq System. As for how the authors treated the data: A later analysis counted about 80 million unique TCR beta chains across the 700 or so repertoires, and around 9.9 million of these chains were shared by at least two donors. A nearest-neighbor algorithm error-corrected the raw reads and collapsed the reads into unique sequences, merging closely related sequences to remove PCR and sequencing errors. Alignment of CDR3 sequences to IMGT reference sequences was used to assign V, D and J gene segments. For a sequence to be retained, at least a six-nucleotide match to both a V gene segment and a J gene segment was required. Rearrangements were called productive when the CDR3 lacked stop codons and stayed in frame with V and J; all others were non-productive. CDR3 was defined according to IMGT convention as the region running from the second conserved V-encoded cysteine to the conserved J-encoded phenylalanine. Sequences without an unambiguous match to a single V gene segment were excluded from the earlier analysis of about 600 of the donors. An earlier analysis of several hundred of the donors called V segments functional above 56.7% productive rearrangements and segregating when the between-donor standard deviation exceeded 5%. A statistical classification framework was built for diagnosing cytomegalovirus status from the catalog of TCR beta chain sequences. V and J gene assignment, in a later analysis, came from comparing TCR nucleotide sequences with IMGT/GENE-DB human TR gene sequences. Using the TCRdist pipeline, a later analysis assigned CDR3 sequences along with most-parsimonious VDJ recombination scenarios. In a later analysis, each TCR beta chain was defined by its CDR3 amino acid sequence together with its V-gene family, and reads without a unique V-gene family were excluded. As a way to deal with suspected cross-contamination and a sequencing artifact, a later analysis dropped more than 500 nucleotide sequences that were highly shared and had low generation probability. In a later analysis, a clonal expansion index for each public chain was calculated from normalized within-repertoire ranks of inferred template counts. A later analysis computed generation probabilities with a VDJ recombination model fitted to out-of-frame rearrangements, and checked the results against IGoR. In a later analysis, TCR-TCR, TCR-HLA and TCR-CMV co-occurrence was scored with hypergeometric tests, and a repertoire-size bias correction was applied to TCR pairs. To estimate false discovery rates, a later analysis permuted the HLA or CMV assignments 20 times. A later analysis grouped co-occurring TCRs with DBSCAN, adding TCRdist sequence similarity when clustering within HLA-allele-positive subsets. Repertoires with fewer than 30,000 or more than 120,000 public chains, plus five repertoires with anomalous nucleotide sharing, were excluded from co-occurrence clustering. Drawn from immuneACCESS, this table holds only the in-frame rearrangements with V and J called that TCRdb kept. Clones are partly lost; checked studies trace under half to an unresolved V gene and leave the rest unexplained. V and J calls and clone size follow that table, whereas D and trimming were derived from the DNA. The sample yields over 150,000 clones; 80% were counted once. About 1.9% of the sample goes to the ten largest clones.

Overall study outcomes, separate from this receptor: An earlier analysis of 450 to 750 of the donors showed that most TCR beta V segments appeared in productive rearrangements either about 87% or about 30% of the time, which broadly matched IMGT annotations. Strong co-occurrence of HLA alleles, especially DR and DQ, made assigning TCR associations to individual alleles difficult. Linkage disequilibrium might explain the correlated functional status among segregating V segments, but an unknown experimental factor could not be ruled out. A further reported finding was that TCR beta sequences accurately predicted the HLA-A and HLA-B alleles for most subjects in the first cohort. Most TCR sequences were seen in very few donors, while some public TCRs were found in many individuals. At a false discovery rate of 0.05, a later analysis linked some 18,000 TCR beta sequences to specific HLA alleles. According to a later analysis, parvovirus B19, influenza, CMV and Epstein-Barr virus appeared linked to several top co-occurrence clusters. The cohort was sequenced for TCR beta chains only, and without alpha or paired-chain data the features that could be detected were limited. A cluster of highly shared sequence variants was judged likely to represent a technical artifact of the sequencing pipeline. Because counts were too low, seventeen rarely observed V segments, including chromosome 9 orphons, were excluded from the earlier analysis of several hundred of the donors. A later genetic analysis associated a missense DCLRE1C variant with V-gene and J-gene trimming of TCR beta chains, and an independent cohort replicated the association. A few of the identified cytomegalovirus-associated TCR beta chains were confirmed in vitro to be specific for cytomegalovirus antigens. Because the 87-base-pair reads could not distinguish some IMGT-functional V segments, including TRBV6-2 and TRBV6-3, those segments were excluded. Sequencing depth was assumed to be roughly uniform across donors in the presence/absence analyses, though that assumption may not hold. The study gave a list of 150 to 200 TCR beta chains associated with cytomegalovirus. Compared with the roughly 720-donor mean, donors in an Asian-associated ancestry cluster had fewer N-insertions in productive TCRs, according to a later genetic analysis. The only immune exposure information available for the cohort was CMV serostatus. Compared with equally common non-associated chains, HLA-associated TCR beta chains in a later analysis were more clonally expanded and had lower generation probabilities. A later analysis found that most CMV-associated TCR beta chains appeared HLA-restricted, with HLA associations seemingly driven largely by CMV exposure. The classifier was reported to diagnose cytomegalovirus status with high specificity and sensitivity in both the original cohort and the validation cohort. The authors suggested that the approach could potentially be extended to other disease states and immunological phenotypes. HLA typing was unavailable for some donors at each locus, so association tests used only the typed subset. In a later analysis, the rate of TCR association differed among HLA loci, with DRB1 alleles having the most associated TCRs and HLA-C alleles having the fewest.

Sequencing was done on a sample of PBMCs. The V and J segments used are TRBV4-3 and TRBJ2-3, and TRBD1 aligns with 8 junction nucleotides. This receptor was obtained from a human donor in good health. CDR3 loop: CASSQIPGQVFTDTQYF. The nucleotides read TGCGCCAGCAGCCAAATACCGGGACAGGTATTCACAGATACGCAGTATTTT.